Shown below are 11 T cell receptor beta chains from a single sample sequenced in a study of prognosis after radiotherapy for stage I lung cancer. Using two-round multiplex PCR, the authors amplified TCR beta CDR3 from genomic DNA. It was primers specific to each TRBV and TRBJ gene that first-round PCR used. TCRdb passed the multiplex PCR reads through MiXCR, listing each CDR3 protein once. Of 20,000 to 30,000 distinct CDR3 sequences listed, about 40% are singletons. The sample in question was PBMCs, obtained before or after stereotactic body radiation therapy (not recorded which). The receptors stem from a donor over 45 with non-small cell lung cancer.

This clonotype was seen at least ten times. The chain joins TRBV27 to TRBJ1-1; D is uncertain. V lost 5 bases, J lost 0 bases, and 7 bases lay in between. Germline values: CDR1 MNHEY, CDR2 SMNVEV (reference sequence). This CDR3 has 13 residues. CDR3 in amino acids: CASSNSMNTEAFF. DNA of the CDR3: TGTGCCAGCAGTAACTCTATGAACACTGAAGCTTTCTTT.

V usage is TRBV28 and J usage is TRBJ1-2; a weak D match, TRBD1 (6 bases). Trimming stripped 4 bases from V and 4 bases from J, with 10 bases between. Germline CDR1 reads MDHEN; CDR2 reads SYDVKM. CDR3 length: 13 amino acids. The CDR3 DNA sequence: TGTGCCAGCAGTTCGGGGGGGGCCTATGGCTACACCTTC. Protein: CASSSGGAYGYTF.

This clonotype has a count of ten or more. The CDR3 region has the DNA TGTGCCAGCAGCCTAGACAGGGGGAACACTGAAGCTTTCTTT. Its translation is CASSLDRGNTEAFF. The chain combines TRBV2 with TRBJ1-1; 8 bases line up with TRBD1. Trimming took 6 bases from V and 1 from J; bases not matched to a gene: 4. The germline gives CDR1 SNHLY, CDR2 FYNNEI. This CDR3 is 14 amino acids long.

Many counts were recorded for this clonotype. This chain's CDR3 is CATTGYGRERRAYTGELFF. CDR3 DNA: TGTGCCACCACAGGCTACGGGCGGGAGCGCCGCGCGTACACCGGGGAGCTGTTTTTT. The V gene is TRBV6-2 or TRBV6-3, the J gene TRBJ2-2; 7 nucleotides agree with TRBD2. Germline CDR1 MNHEY, CDR2 SVGEGT. V was pared by 10 bases and J by 3 bases, with 23 bases of the junction left unmatched. CDR3 length: 19 amino acids.

In its sample, this clonotype was seen many times. The chain joins TRBV15 to TRBJ2-3, with D perhaps TRBD2 (6 bases). CDR3 length: 15 residues. The germline gives CDR1 LNHNV, CDR2 YYDKDF (reference sequence). The ends were cut back, 1 base at V and 1 base at J, with 9 bases in the middle. The CDR3 sequence is CATSRAGVGTDTQYF. As DNA, the CDR3 is TGTGCCACCAGCAGAGCGGGAGTGGGCACAGATACGCAGTATTTT.

This clonotype was seen repeatedly, ten times or more. V and J are TRBV5-1 and TRBJ2-7; 7 bases line up with TRBD2. Germline CDR1 and CDR2: SGHRS and YFSETQ. CDR3 length: 13 residues. J lost 4 bases, V lost 6 bases, and 7 bases had no gene match. The CDR3 DNA sequence: TGCGCCAGCACTCGGGGGGTTCCTTACGAGCAGTACTTC. Amino acid sequence: CASTRGVPYEQYF.

This clonotype appeared many times. J is TRBJ2-1 and V is TRBV12-3 or TRBV12-4; 11 positions agree with TRBD2. The CDR3 totals 16 residues. The V segment lost 6 bases and the J segment 5 bases; nucleotides outside the gene matches: 9. CDR3 sequence: CASSAGTSGYHNEQFF. The CDR3 DNA sequence: TGTGCCAGCAGCGCAGGGACTAGCGGTTACCACAATGAGCAGTTCTTC.

With regard to this clonotype: One junction end does not reproduce the germline sequence, and a read error may be involved. The V call is TRBV7-2, the J call TRBJ2-1; the D gene is possibly TRBD2 (5 bases). CDR1 is SGHTA and CDR2 is FQGNSA in the germline V gene. This CDR3 is built from 14 residues. In DNA form, the CDR3 reads TGTGCCAGTAGCTTCGTCAGGCGGGACAATGAGCAGTTCTTC. This codes for CASSFVRRDNEQFF.

Of note for this clonotype: The likely explanation is a read error, given a far larger clone one base away. The CDR3 protein is CASISHPGANVLTF. As DNA, the CDR3 is TGTGCCAGCATTTCTCACCCGGGGGCCAACGTCCTGACTTTC. This sequence joins TRBV6-1 and TRBJ2-6; D is uncertain. V lost 7 bases, J lost 4 bases, and 11 bases lay in between. CDR1 MNHNS and CDR2 SASEGT come from the germline V gene. The CDR3 is 14 amino acids.

Turning to this clonotype: The conserved phenylalanine or tryptophan is not found at the CDR3 terminus, so this likely reflects a read error. The chain employs TRBV20-1 and TRBJ1-2; D unclear. The CDR3 loop spans 13 amino acids. V lost 0 bases and J lost 4, with 9 bases in between. CDR1 is DFQATT, CDR2 SNEGSKA, per germline (reference sequence). The chain's CDR3 is CSARDRAIYGYTL. For the CDR3, the DNA is TGCAGTGCTAGAGATCGGGCAATCTATGGCTACACCCTC.

This clonotype was counted many times. The chain has TRBV7-2 and TRBJ1-1; no definite D call. With 2 bases removed from V and 5 bases from J, the gap between germline ends came to 9 bases. Germline-derived CDR1 and CDR2 are SGHTA and FQGNSA. The CDR3 spans 13 residues. The DNA for the CDR3 is TGTGCCAGCAGCTTATGGGTCGGAACTGAAGCTTTCTTT. Protein: CASSLWVGTEAFF.